Described below is a single TCR beta chain sequence and its context. Its antigen is not known. These data are taken from a study of cytomegalovirus exposure and HLA in healthy donors. For the study at large: Clustering assigned approximately 79% of the roughly 370 genotyped donors to the Caucasian-associated ancestry cluster.

Findings of the study overall: Later genetic work tied a missense DCLRE1C variant to beta-chain V and J trimming.

Trimming cost V 6 bases and J 4 bases, with 10 bases left between them. The CDR3 runs 13 residues. Looked up from germline, CDR1 is SNHLY and CDR2 is FYNNEI. The PCR was carried out with 60 Vbeta primers and 13 Jbeta primers. Measured with immunoSEQ multiplex PCR; TCRdb has only the in-frame clones, and not every one. The sample yields 250,000 to 300,000 clones, about 90% seen once. The rearrangement uses TRBV2 and TRBJ1-5, with D tentatively TRBD1 (6 bases). The sequencing input was PBMCs. This receptor was identified in a girl aged 2-10 years in good health and CMV-seronegative. The DNA of the CDR3 is TGTGCCAGCAGGGACAGTCCAAATCAGCCCCAGCATTTT. Translation: CASRDSPNQPQHF.